This TCR beta chain was sequenced for a study of cytomegalovirus exposure and HLA in healthy donors. Study-wide context: HLA-typed donors contributed 80 million to 85 million unique TCRs, which were held in an early data release. Findings and caveats of the study: TRBV6-2, TRBV6-3 and some other V segments were unresolvable in 87-base-pair reads. Clonal expansion was found to be greater in HLA-associated TCR beta chains than in equally common others in a later analysis.

PCR used 60 Vbeta primers and 13 Jbeta primers. Data came from immunoSEQ multiplex PCR; TCRdb stores just in-frame clones and leaves some out. The sample has more than 85,000 clones, 76% seen once. Comments on this clone: The target antigen is unknown.

The CDR3 extends over 14 amino acids. V lost 3 bases to trimming and J lost 4 bases, with 12 bases between them. Germline CDR1 is SGHAT and CDR2 is FQNNGV. The V and J genes are TRBV11-2 and TRBJ2-5; D is perhaps TRBD1 (6 bases). Sequences were obtained from PBMCs. The sequence was collected from a man aged 35 to 55 in good health and CMV-seropositive. The CDR3 reads CASSFDRSTETQYF. CDR3 nucleotide sequence: TGTGCCAGCAGCTTTGACAGGTCCACAGAGACCCAGTACTTC.